This entry concerns a single T cell receptor beta chain. The sample comes from a study of blood T cell repertoires in COVID-19. Across the whole study: Donors in the United States, Italy and Spain gave samples during acute or convalescent COVID-19.

CDR1 and CDR2 (germline): LNHDA, SQIVND (reference sequence). The CDR3 is 17 amino acids. V was clipped by 5 bases and J by 2 bases; unmatched bases: 8. Profiled with immunoSEQ multiplex PCR; TCRdb holds only in-frame clones, not every one. This table has about 46,000 clones, about 90% appearing once. The V gene is TRBV19, the J gene TRBJ2-1, with 11 bases matching TRBD2. Specimen: peripheral blood. This sequence was found in a man aged 50-60 years with acute or convalescent COVID-19. The CDR3 sequence: CASSPHPGLAAYNEQFF. CDR3 DNA sequence: TGTGCCAGTAGTCCCCACCCGGGACTAGCGGCCTACAATGAGCAGTTCTTC.